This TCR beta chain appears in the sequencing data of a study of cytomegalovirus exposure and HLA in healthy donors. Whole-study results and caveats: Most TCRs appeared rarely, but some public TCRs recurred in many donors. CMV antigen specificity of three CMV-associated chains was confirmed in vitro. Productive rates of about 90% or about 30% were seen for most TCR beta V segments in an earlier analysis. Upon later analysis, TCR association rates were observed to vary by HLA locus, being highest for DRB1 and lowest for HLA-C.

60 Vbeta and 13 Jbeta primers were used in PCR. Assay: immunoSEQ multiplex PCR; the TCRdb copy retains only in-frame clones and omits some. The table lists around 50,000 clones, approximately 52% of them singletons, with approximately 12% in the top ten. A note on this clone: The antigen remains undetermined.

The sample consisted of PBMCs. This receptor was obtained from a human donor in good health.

CDR3: CASSWGLAGTDTQYF. The DNA of the CDR3 is TGTGCCAGCAGTTGGGGTCTAGCTGGCACAGATACGCAGTATTTT. This chain connects TRBV27 to TRBJ2-3; D perhaps matches TRBD2 (5 bases). Trimming left V 4 bases short and J 1 base short, with 12 bases between. Germline V gives CDR1 MNHEY, CDR2 SMNVEV (reference sequence). CDR3 size: 15 residues.